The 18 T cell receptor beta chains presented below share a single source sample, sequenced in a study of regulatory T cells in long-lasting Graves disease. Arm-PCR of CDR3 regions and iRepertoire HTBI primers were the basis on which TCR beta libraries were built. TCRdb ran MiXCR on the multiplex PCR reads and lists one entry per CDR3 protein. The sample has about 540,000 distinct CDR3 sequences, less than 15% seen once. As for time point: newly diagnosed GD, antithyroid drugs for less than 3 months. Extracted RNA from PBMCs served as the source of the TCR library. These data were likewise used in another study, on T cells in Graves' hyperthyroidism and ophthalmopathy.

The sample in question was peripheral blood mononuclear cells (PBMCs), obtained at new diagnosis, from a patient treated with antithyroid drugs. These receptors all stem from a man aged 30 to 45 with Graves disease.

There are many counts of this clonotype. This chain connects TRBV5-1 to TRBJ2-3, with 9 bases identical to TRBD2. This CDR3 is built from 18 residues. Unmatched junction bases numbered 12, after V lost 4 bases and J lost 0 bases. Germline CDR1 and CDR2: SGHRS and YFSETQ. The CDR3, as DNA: TGCGCCAGCAGCCTAGTCCGCGGGAGGGGAACTAGCACAGATACGCAGTATTTT. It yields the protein CASSLVRGRGTSTDTQYF. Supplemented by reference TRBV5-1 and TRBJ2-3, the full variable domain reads KAGVTQTPRYLIKTRGQQVTLSCSPISGHRSVSWYQQTPGQGLQFLFEYFSETQRNKGNFPGRFSGRQFSNSRSEMNVSTLELGDSALYLCASSLVRGRGTSTDTQYFGPGTRLTVL.

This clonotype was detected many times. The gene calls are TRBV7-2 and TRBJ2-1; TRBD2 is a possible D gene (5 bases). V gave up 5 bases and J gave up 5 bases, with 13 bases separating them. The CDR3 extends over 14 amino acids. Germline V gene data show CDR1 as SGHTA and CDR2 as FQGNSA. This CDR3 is CASSDWTGHNEQFF. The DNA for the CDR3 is TGTGCCAGCAGCGATTGGACTGGTCACAATGAGCAGTTCTTC.

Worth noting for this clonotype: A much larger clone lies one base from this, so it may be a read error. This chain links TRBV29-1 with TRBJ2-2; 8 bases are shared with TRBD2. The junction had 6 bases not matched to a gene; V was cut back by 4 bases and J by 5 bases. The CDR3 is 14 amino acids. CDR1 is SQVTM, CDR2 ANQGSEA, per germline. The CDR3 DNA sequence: TGCAGCGTTGTTAAGCGGGAGACGACCGGGGAGCTGTTTTTT. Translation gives CSVVKRETTGELFF.

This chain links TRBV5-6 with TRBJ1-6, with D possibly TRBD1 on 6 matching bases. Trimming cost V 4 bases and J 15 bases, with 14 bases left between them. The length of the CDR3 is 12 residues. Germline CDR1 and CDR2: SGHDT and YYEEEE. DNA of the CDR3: TGTGCCAGCAGCACATTACAGGGTAGCCTCCACTTT. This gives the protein CASSTLQGSLHF.

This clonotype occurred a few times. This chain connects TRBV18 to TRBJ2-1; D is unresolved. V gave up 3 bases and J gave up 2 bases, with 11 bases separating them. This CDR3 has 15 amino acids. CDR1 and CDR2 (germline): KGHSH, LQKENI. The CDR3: CASSPGLNTYNEQFF. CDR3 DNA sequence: TGTGCCAGCTCACCTGGGCTGAACACCTACAATGAGCAGTTCTTC.

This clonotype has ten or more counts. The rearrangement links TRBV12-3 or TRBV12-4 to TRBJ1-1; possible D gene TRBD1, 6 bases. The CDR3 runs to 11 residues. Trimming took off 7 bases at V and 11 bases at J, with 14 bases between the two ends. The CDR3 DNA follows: TGTGCCAGCACTAATGGGCAGGGGGCTTTCTTT. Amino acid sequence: CASTNGQGAFF.

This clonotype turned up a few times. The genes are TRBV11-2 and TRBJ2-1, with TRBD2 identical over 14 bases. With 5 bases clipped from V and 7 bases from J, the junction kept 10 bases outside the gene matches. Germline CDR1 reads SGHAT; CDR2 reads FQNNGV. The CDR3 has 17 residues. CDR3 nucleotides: TGTGCCAGCAGCCAAGGACTAGCGGGAGGACGGAGAAATGAGCAGTTCTTC. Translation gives CASSQGLAGGRRNEQFF. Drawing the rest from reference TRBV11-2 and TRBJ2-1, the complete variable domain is EAGVAQSPRYKIIEKRQSVAFWCNPISGHATLYWYQQILGQGPKLLIQFQNNGVVDDSQLPKDRFSAERLKGVDSTLKIQPAKLEDSAVYLCASSQGLAGGRRNEQFFGPGTRLTVL.

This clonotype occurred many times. The CDR3 loop reads CSADRDRSDTQYF. The CDR3 DNA reads TGCAGCGCAGACAGGGACCGTTCAGATACGCAGTATTTT. The V and J genes are TRBV29-1 and TRBJ2-3; 7 bases map to TRBD1. The V and J ends lost 7 bases and 4 bases, in that order; junction bases with no gene match: 8. Looked up from germline, CDR1 is SQVTM and CDR2 is ANQGSEA. The CDR3 runs 13 residues.

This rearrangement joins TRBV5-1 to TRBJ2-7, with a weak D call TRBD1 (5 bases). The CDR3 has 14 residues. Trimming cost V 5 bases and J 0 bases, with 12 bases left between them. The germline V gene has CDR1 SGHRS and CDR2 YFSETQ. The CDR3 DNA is TGCGCCAGCAGGGACACAGAGAGCTCCTACGAGCAGTACTTC. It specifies CASRDTESSYEQYF.

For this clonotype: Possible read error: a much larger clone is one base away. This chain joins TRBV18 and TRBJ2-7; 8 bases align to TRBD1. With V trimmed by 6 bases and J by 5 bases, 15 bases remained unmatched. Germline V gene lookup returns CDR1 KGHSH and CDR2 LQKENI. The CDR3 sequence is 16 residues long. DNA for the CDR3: TGTGCCAGCTCTGACAGGGGTGCGGGATTCAGCGACGAGCAGTACTTC. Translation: CASSDRGAGFSDEQYF.

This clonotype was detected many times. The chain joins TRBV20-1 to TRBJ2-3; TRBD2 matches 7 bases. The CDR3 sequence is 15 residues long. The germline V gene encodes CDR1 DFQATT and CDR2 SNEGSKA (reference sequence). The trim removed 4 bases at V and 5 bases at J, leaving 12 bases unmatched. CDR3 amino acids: CSANPTGGLGDTQYF. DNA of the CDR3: TGCAGTGCTAACCCTACGGGAGGCTTGGGAGATACGCAGTATTTT.

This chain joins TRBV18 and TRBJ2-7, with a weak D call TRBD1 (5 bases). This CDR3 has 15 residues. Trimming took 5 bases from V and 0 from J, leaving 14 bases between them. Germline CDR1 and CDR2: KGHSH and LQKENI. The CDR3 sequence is CASSSTASSSYEQYF. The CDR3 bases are TGTGCCAGCTCATCGACAGCGTCTTCCTCCTACGAGCAGTACTTC.

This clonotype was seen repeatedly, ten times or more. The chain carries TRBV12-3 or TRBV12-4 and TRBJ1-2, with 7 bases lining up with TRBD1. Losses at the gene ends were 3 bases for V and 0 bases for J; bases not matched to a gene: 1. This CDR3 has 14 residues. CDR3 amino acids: CASSFQGANYGYTF. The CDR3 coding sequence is TGTGCCAGCAGTTTTCAGGGGGCTAACTATGGCTACACCTTC.

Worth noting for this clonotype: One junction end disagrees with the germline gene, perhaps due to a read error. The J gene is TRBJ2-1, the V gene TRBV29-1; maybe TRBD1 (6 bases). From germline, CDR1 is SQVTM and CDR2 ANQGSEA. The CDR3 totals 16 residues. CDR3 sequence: CSVVGSGHQRDNDQFF. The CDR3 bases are TGCAGCGTTGTGGGCTCGGGACACCAAAGGGACAATGATCAGTTCTTC.

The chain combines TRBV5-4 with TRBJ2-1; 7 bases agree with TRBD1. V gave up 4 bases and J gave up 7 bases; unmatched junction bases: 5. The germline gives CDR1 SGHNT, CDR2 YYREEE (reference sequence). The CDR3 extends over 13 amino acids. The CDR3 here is CASSQTGTNEQFF. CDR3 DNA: TGTGCCAGCAGCCAGACAGGGACGAATGAGCAGTTCTTC.

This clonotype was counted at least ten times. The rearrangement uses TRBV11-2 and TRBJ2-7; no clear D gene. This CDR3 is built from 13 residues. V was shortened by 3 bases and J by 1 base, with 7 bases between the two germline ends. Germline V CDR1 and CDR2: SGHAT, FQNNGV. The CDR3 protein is CASSLEWSYEQYF. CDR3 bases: TGTGCCAGCAGCTTGGAGTGGTCCTACGAGCAGTACTTC. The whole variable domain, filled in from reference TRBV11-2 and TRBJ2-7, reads EAGVAQSPRYKIIEKRQSVAFWCNPISGHATLYWYQQILGQGPKLLIQFQNNGVVDDSQLPKDRFSAERLKGVDSTLKIQPAKLEDSAVYLCASSLEWSYEQYFGPGTRLTVT.

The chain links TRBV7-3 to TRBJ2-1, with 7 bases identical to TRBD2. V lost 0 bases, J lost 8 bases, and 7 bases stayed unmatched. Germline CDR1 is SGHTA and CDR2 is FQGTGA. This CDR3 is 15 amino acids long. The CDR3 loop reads CASSLTGGSLYEQFF. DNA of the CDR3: TGTGCCAGCAGCTTAACGGGCGGGAGTCTCTATGAGCAGTTCTTC.

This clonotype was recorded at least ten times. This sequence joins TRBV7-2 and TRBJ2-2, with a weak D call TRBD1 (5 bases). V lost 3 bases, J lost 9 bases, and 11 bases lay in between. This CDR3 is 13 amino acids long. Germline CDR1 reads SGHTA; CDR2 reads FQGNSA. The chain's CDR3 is CASSFQRGRELFF. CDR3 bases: TGTGCCAGCAGCTTTCAAAGGGGCCGGGAGCTGTTTTTT.